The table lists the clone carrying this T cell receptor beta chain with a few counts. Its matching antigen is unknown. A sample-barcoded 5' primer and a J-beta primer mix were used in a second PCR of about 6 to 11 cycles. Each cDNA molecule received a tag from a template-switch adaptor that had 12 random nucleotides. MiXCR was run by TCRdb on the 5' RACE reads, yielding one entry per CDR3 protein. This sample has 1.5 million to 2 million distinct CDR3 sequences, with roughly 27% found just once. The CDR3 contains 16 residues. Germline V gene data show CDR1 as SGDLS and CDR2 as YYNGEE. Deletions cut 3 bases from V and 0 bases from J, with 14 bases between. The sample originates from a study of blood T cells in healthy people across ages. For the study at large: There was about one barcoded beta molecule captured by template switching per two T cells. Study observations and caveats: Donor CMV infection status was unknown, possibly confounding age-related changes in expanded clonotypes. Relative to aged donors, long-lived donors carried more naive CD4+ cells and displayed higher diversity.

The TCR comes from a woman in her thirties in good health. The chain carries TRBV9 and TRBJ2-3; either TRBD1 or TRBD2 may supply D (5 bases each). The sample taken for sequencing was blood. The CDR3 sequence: CASSALGVFSTDTQYF. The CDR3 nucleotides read TGTGCCAGCAGCGCCCTGGGGGTTTTTAGCACAGATACGCAGTATTTT.